This T cell receptor (beta chain) was documented in a study of OX40 agonist ivuxolimab in advanced cancers. Blood specimens came from baseline, cycle 4 day 1, and cycle 7 day 1. TCRdb keeps only in-frame clones here, not all; method: immunoSEQ multiplex PCR. The sample yields some 42,000 clones, 70% to 85% seen once. Per the germline V gene, CDR1 is SGHNT and CDR2 is YENEEA. There are 18 residues in the CDR3. V was cut by 5 bases and J by 3 bases, with 22 bases left in between. The source was CD4+ or CD8+ T cells sorted from blood, collected in a trial of the OX40 agonist ivuxolimab. The rearrangement joins TRBV11-3 to TRBJ2-2; a possible D gene is TRBD2 (6 bases). The clonotype originates from an adult with an advanced solid tumor such as melanoma, head and neck, liver or kidney cancer. The CDR3 spells CASSGYRDQEGDTGELFF. CDR3 in DNA: TGTGCCAGCAGCGGATACCGGGACCAGGAGGGTGACACCGGGGAGCTGTTTTTT.